Listed below are T cell receptor beta chains from one sample, sequenced in a study of blood T cells in healthy people across ages. TCRdb itself ran the 5' RACE reads through MiXCR, one entry per CDR3 protein. Here the sample spans approximately 360,000 distinct CDR3 sequences, about 52% being singletons. The sequencing input was blood. The receptors were gathered from a man aged 55 to 70 in good health. Each CDR3 is given with its conserved first and last residue. The order of the fields is V gene, CDR3 protein.

V: TRBV29-1; CDR3: CSVDRGGMNTEAFF
V: TRBV12-3/TRBV12-4; CDR3: CASSLKAGRTDAQYF
V: TRBV11-2; CDR3: CASRSRLGTSTDTQYF
V: TRBV6-6; CDR3: CASSYSSGPQEEYF
V: TRBV12-3/TRBV12-4; CDR3: CASSSQIDSPPHF
V: TRBV20-1; CDR3: CSARGPGLLPWTQYF
V: TRBV9; CDR3: CASGLAGGYTDTQYF
V: TRBV12-3/TRBV12-4; CDR3: CASSYPRENIQYF
V: TRBV6-2/TRBV6-3; CDR3: CASRGGRARYNEQFF
V: TRBV12-3/TRBV12-4; CDR3: CASSNREVRGYTF
V: TRBV7-2; CDR3: CASGYPSRRGDTQYF